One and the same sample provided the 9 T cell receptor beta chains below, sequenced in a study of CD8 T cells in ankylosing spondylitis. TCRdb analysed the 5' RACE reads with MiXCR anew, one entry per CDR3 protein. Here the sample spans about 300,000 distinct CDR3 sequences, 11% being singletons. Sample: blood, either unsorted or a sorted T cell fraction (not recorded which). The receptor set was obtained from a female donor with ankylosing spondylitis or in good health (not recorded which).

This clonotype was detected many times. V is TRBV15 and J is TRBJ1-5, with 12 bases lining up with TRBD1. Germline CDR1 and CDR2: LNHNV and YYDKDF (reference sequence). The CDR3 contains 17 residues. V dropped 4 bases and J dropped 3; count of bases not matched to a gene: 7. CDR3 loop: CATSTSRDRGHNQPQHF. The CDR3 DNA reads TGTGCCACCAGCACTTCCCGGGACAGGGGGCACAATCAGCCCCAGCATTTT.

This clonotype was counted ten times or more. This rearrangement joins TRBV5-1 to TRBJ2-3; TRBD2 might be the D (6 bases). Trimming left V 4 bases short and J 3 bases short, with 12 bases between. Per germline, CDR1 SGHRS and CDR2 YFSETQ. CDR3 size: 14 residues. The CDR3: CASSTGTETDTQYF. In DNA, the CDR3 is TGCGCCAGCAGCACCGGGACTGAAACAGATACGCAGTATTTT.

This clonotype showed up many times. CDR3 loop: CASSLDWGYEQYF. The DNA for the CDR3 is TGTGCCAGCAGCTTAGATTGGGGCTACGAGCAGTACTTC. The V and J genes are TRBV11-2 and TRBJ2-7, with unresolved D. The CDR3 covers 13 residues. The V end was cut by 0 bases, the J end by 3 bases, with 6 bases between. Germline V lookup: CDR1 SGHAT, CDR2 FQNNGV.

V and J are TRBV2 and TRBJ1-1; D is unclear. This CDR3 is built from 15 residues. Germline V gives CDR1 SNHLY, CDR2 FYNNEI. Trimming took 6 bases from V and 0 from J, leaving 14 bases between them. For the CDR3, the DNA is TGTGCCAGCAGGAGTGACGGGCAGTTGAACACTGAAGCTTTCTTT. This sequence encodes CASRSDGQLNTEAFF.

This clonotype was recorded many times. The CDR3 loop reads CASSPGLHPYNEQFF. CDR3 nucleotide sequence: TGTGCCAGCAGCCCGGGACTTCATCCCTACAATGAGCAGTTCTTC. The chain carries TRBV7-9 and TRBJ2-1; tentatively, D is TRBD2 (6 bases). Germline lookup yields CDR1 SEHNR and CDR2 FQNEAQ (reference sequence). Between the trimmed V and J ends, which lost 5 bases and 2 bases, there was a span of 13 bases. This CDR3 is 15 amino acids long.

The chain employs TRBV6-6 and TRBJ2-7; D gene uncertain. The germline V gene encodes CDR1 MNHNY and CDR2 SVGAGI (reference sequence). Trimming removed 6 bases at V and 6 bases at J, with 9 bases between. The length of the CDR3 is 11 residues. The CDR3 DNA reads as TGTGCCAGCAGCCGTGGACCCGAGCAGTACTTC. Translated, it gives CASSRGPEQYF.

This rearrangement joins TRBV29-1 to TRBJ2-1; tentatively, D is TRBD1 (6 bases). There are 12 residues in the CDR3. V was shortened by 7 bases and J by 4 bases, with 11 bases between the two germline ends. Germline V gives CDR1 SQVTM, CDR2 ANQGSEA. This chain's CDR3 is CSGNRDYNEQFF. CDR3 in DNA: TGCAGCGGGAACAGGGATTACAATGAGCAGTTCTTC.

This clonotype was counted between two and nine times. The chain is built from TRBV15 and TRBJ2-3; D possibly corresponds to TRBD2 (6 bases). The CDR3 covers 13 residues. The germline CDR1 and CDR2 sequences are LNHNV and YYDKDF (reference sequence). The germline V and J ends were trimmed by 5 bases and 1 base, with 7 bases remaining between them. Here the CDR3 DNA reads TGTGCCACCAGCCCGGGGGGCACAGATACGCAGTATTTT. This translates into CATSPGGTDTQYF. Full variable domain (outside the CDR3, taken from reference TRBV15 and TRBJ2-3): DAMVIQNPRYQVTQFGKPVTLSCSQTLNHNVMYWYQQKSSQAPKLLFHYYDKDFNNEADTPDNFQSRRPNTSFCFLDIRSPGLGDTAMYLCATSPGGTDTQYFGPGTRLTVL.

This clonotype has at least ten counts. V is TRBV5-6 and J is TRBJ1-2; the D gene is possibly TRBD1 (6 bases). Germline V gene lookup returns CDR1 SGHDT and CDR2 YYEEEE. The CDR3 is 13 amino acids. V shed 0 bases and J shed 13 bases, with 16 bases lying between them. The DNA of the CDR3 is TGTGCCAGCAGCTTGGCCGCCGTCAGGGGTTCCACCTTC. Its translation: CASSLAAVRGSTF.